These T cell receptor beta chains were read from a single sample in a study of blood T cell repertoires in COVID-19. Sequencing used immunoSEQ multiplex PCR; TCRdb keeps in-frame clones, though not all of them. The table includes over 60,000 clones, approximately 73% detected once. Source material: peripheral blood. The receptors stem from a man in his 60s with COVID-19, enrolled during active disease. Each CDR3 is given with its conserved first and last residue. The D gene is left open where the match is weak. Where a row states a size, it is once, few, many or the class of an expanded clone; other rows omit it.

j_call v_call clone_size d_call cdr3_aa cdr3_nt
TRBJ2-2 TRBV5-1 few - CASSLGLRNTGELFF TGCGCCAGCAGCTTGGGACTGAGGAACACCGGGGAGCTGTTTTTT
TRBJ1-6 TRBV11-2 - TRBD1 CASSSSYGQGSSPLHF TGTGCCAGCAGCTCATCTTACGGACAGGGGAGTTCACCCCTCCACTTT
TRBJ2-3 TRBV7-7 - - CASSSQTGMLGTDTQYF TGTGCCAGCAGTTCCCAGACGGGGATGCTGGGCACAGATACGCAGTATTTT
TRBJ2-7 TRBV19 few TRBD2 CASSPEGLAGPNSYEQYF TGTGCCAGTAGTCCGGAGGGACTAGCGGGCCCAAACTCCTACGAGCAGTACTTC
TRBJ1-2 TRBV25-1 - TRBD1 CASSISDRAYGGYTF TGTGCCAGCAGTATCTCAGACAGGGCCTATGGGGGCTACACCTTC
TRBJ1-2 TRBV5-1 once - CASSSGDTGGYTF TGCGCCAGCAGCTCCGGCGACACCGGTGGCTACACCTTC
TRBJ2-2 TRBV11-3 few - CASSPPRGSGLNTGELFF TGTGCCAGCAGCCCTCCCCGGGGCAGCGGGCTCAACACCGGGGAGCTGTTTTTT
TRBJ2-4 TRBV18 - - CASSPPLQGNIQYF TGTGCCAGCTCACCACCGTTGCAGGGTAACATTCAGTACTTC
TRBJ2-4 TRBV6-5 - - CASSYSRRDNIQYF TGTGCCAGCAGTTACTCGCGCAGGGATAACATTCAGTACTTC
TRBJ1-6 TRBV5-6 - - CASSLGEAGLFSPLHF TGTGCCAGCAGCTTGGGAGAAGCAGGGTTGTTTTCACCCCTCCACTTT
TRBJ2-2 TRBV5-1 once - CASKSPENTGELFF TGCGCCAGCAAGAGCCCCGAGAACACCGGGGAGCTGTTTTTT
TRBJ1-5 TRBV19 - - CASRKSGNQPQHF TGTGCCAGTAGAAAATCAGGGAATCAGCCCCAGCATTTT
TRBJ2-1 TRBV4-1 - TRBD2 CASSHLGGGAYNEQFF TGCGCCAGCAGCCACCTGGGCGGGGGGGCCTACAATGAGCAGTTCTTC
TRBJ2-1 TRBV3-1/TRBV3-2 - - CASSQDRIRREQFF TGTGCCAGCAGCCAAGATCGAATTCGGCGGGAGCAGTTCTTC
TRBJ2-7 TRBV30 few - CAFHLRDKTYEQYF TGTGCCTTTCACCTCCGGGACAAGACCTACGAGCAGTACTTC
TRBJ2-7 TRBV7-9 - - CASSFPPGKPYEQYF TGTGCCAGCAGCTTTCCCCCGGGGAAACCCTACGAGCAGTACTTC
TRBJ1-4 TRBV27 - TRBD1 CASSFMGQGNEKLFF TGTGCCAGCAGTTTTATGGGACAGGGGAATGAAAAACTGTTTTTT
TRBJ1-2 TRBV28 - - CASSLPDGGAYGYTF TGTGCCAGCAGTTTACCAGACGGGGGGGCCTATGGCTACACCTTC
TRBJ1-2 TRBV2 few TRBD1 CASRISGGRGYGYTF TGTGCCAGCAGGATTTCAGGGGGCCGAGGCTATGGCTACACCTTC
TRBJ1-2 TRBV3-1/TRBV3-2 few - CASSQEGAEGYTF TGTGCCAGCAGCCAAGAGGGGGCAGAAGGCTACACCTTC
TRBJ2-7 TRBV19 once - CASRTGASSYEQYF TGTGCCAGTAGAACGGGAGCCAGCTCCTACGAGCAGTACTTC
TRBJ2-7 TRBV6-5 - TRBD2 CASSSLAGGTKEQYF TGTGCCAGCAGTTCTTTAGCGGGAGGGACAAAAGAGCAGTACTTC
TRBJ2-7 TRBV12-3/TRBV12-4 - - CASTPGVPNEQYF TGTGCCAGCACACCGGGGGTCCCCAACGAGCAGTACTTC
TRBJ2-5 TRBV7-2 - TRBD2 CASSLLAGEWETQYF TGTGCCAGCAGCTTGCTAGCGGGGGAGTGGGAGACCCAGTACTTC
TRBJ2-1 TRBV27 - - CASLGGYNEQFF TGTGCCAGCCTCGGGGGCTACAATGAGCAGTTCTTC
TRBJ2-1 TRBV2 - TRBD2 CASSAGLAGGREQFF TGTGCCAGCAGTGCCGGACTAGCGGGGGGGCGGGAGCAGTTCTTC
TRBJ2-5 TRBV28 - TRBD1 CASSRLTGGLETQYF TGTGCCAGCAGTCGACTGACAGGGGGCCTGGAGACCCAGTACTTC
TRBJ2-5 TRBV30 - - CAWRPPGETQYF TGTGCCTGGAGACCCCCGGGGGAGACCCAGTACTTC
TRBJ1-1 TRBV4-1 few - CASSQTFGGTEAFF TGCGCCAGCAGCCAAACTTTCGGCGGCACTGAAGCTTTCTTT